This entry is about one TCR beta chain. The assay was immunoSEQ multiplex PCR, and TCRdb's table has in-frame clones only and misses some. The top ten clones hold about 12% of a sample with tens of thousands of clones, approximately 89% of them seen once. This sample was taken from a study of control samples from healthy donors and cancer patients. CDR3 length equals 15 residues. V was pared by 4 bases and J by 0 bases, with 12 bases between. Germline CDR1 SGHRS, CDR2 YFSETQ. The receptor's source is a woman aged 60-70 years with lung cancer. Input material: PBMCs. The V and J genes are TRBV5-1 and TRBJ2-3; D unclear. The CDR3, as DNA: TGCGCCAGCAGCCTCCAACTAACTAGCACAGATACGCAGTATTTT. Translation: CASSLQLTSTDTQYF.